This T cell receptor beta chain emerged from a study of CD8 T cells in Susac syndrome (dated by TCRdb to about 2019). Describing the broader study: The study used repertoire sequencing to test whether antigen drove CD8+ T cell activation and differentiation in Susac syndrome.

The CDR3 holds 14 amino acids from the cysteine to the phenylalanine. The only DNA kept is the CDR3, 42 bases in frame from the first base. According to the germline V gene, CDR1 reads SQVTM and CDR2 reads ANQGSEA. V is reduced by 0 bases and J by 5 bases, leaving a spacing of 10 bases between them. RNA was extracted using the RNeasy kit, and about 0.5 to 1 microgram was reverse transcribed with random hexamers. The immunoSEQ multiplex PCR assay, which covers 54 Vbeta and 13 Jbeta segments, was used to amplify TCR beta CDR3 regions. PCR amplification bias was corrected by using a synthetic template baseline for primer optimization and computational correction. The published analysis was carried out like this. Reads were annotated to V, D and J genes per IMGT and analyzed with immunoSEQ Analyzer, keeping only productive sequences. To calculate clonality, Shannon entropy was normalized by log2 of the number of productive unique sequences and then subtracted from one. For each patient and control, public and private clones were evaluated within the 100 most prevalent clones. A clone was defined as Susac-specific if it was absent from the healthy and MS cohorts, from 1052 published viral clones and from other ImmuneACCESS disease sequences. TCRdb passed the public sequencing reads through fastp at Q25 and MiXCR, retaining productive beta sequences. Entries that share a CDR3 protein sequence are merged under the most common genes and DNA. The V and J calls shown here were made by TCRdb, not taken from the authors' results. The sample yields roughly 160,000 distinct CDR3 sequences; about 94% were counted once. Clones ranked in the top ten supply roughly 0.13% of the sample.

Peripheral blood CD8+ and CD4+ T cells from healthy donors, Susac syndrome patients and multiple sclerosis patients were profiled using high-throughput TCR beta sequencing. The healthy donors served as controls matched for age and sex. Bulk CD8+ and CD4+ T cells were purified magnetically by negative isolation, whereas CD8+ TEMRA cells were enriched by FACS. Blood was collected in EDTA tubes and processed within 24 hours, with PBMCs isolated through density gradient centrifugation. PBMCs intended for TCR sequencing were cryopreserved in liquid nitrogen and thawed later in a water bath at 37 degrees C. Purity of sorted or isolated CD4+, CD8+ and CD8+ TEMRA cells was at least 90%. About this clonotype: Its antigen specificity is not known. Base qualities are not recorded, but no much larger clone differs from it by a single base.

The investigation overall reported the following: The study acknowledged that relatively few individuals were included in the TCR sequencing and HLA analysis.

The TCR comes from a human donor in good health. The rearranged chain carries TRBV29-1 and TRBJ1-4, with no D gene named confidently. The sequenced sample was CD4+ T cells from PBMCs. The CDR3 region: CSVEDRGFNEKLFF. In nucleotides, the sequence is TGCAGCGTTGAAGATCGCGGATTCAATGAAAAACTGTTTTTT.